Listed below are T cell receptor beta chains from one sample, sequenced in a study of blood T cell repertoires in COVID-19. Method: immunoSEQ multiplex PCR; TCRdb's copy keeps in-frame clones and lacks some. This sample has approximately 160,000 clones, with approximately 79% found just once. The sequencing sample was made of PBMCs or T cells enriched from blood (not recorded which). These receptors all come from a man aged 45-65 years who had recovered from COVID-19. Each CDR3 is given with its conserved first and last residue.

CDR3: CASSPRQSSGANVLTF; V: TRBV5-1; length: 16; J: TRBJ2-6
CDR3: CASSQEENSPLHF; V: TRBV4-2; length: 13; J: TRBJ1-6
CDR3: CASSPLAEGTDTQYF; V: TRBV27; length: 15; J: TRBJ2-3
CDR3: CASFGTGVGTEAFF; V: TRBV18; length: 14; J: TRBJ1-1
CDR3: CASSTGTTLSGANVLTF; V: TRBV19; length: 17; J: TRBJ2-6
CDR3: CASSGPGQGAREQYF; V: TRBV5-1; length: 15; J: TRBJ2-7
CDR3: CASSVEGAGVPHEQYF; V: TRBV9; length: 16; J: TRBJ2-7
CDR3: CASSEGQNEAFF; V: TRBV5-1; length: 12; J: TRBJ1-1
CDR3: CASSQDLAGNTEAFF; V: TRBV3-1/TRBV3-2; length: 15; J: TRBJ1-1
CDR3: CASSPAAGTGGVTEAFF; V: TRBV5-5; length: 17; J: TRBJ1-1
CDR3: CASSLGGQYQETQYF; V: TRBV7-2; length: 15; J: TRBJ2-5
CDR3: CASSRTSGVPEQFF; V: TRBV7-6; length: 14; J: TRBJ2-1
CDR3: CASSNRDSNQPQHF; V: TRBV6-5; length: 14; J: TRBJ1-5
CDR3: CASSLVGRLSYNEQFF; V: TRBV11-2; length: 16; J: TRBJ2-1
CDR3: CASSPGGNEQYF; V: TRBV7-9; length: 12; J: TRBJ2-7
CDR3: CSVELQTMNTEAFF; V: TRBV29-1; length: 14; J: TRBJ1-1
CDR3: CAYSGEQAGYF; V: TRBV30; length: 11; J: TRBJ2-5
CDR3: CASRLTGFQPQHF; V: TRBV27; length: 13; J: TRBJ1-5
CDR3: CATSRSALSNQPQHF; V: TRBV15; length: 15; J: TRBJ1-5
CDR3: CASSPDRTLTEAFF; V: TRBV13; length: 14; J: TRBJ1-1
CDR3: CATSDTRLSGGENEQFF; V: TRBV24-1; length: 17; J: TRBJ2-1
CDR3: CASSIGLAGGLSSYNEQFF; V: TRBV19; length: 19; J: TRBJ2-1
CDR3: CASSRTGQYNSPLHF; V: TRBV2; length: 15; J: TRBJ1-6
CDR3: CASSLDRGISQETQYF; V: TRBV5-6; length: 16; J: TRBJ2-5
CDR3: CASSTWTAYNEQFF; V: TRBV11-2; length: 14; J: TRBJ2-1
CDR3: CASSQGGGSYGYTF; V: TRBV4-2; length: 14; J: TRBJ1-2
CDR3: CASSSPGQGFGYTF; V: TRBV5-1; length: 14; J: TRBJ1-2
CDR3: CASSLTGGEQYF; V: TRBV12-3/TRBV12-4; length: 12; J: TRBJ2-7
CDR3: CASSSPRQVYLPSSYNEQFF; V: TRBV5-1; length: 20; J: TRBJ2-1
CDR3: CASRRYVEVQNTEAFF; V: TRBV4-3; length: 16; J: TRBJ1-1
CDR3: CASRNTGTDTQYF; V: TRBV7-9; length: 13; J: TRBJ2-3
CDR3: CASSQDWVGRQGTTGELFF; V: TRBV4-1; length: 19; J: TRBJ2-2
CDR3: CASSIRLAGEETQYF; V: TRBV19; length: 15; J: TRBJ2-5
CDR3: CASSLPTSGSGYEQYF; V: TRBV11-1; length: 16; J: TRBJ2-7
CDR3: CASSINRNTEAFF; V: TRBV19; length: 13; J: TRBJ1-1
CDR3: CSVVGQGTGELFF; V: TRBV29-1; length: 13; J: TRBJ2-2
CDR3: CAWSAGGLSSYNEQFF; V: TRBV30; length: 16; J: TRBJ2-1